These T cell receptor beta chains were read from a single sample in a study of radiotherapy plus CTLA-4 blockade in lung cancer. Clones were sequenced by immunoSEQ multiplex PCR, and TCRdb holds only the in-frame ones, with some missing. The sample holds approximately 80,000 clones, about 79% seen once. This specimen consisted of peripheral blood, obtained from a patient treated with radiotherapy plus ipilimumab. These receptors were collected from a human donor with non-small cell lung cancer whose response to radiotherapy plus ipilimumab could not be evaluated. Some clones in this sample may be carry-over from other donors' samples. CDR3s include the opening cysteine and the closing phenylalanine or tryptophan. D genes are given only for firm matches. Rows give clone size only sometimes, using once, few, many, or a class for an expanded clone.

J gene	clone size	V gene	D gene	CDR3 protein	CDR3 DNA
TRBJ2-5	NA	TRBV5-5	NA	CASSPGGVGETQYF	TGTGCCAGCAGCCCGGGGGGCGTGGGAGAGACCCAGTACTTC
TRBJ2-7	NA	TRBV6-6	NA	CASSYSRGYEQYF	TGTGCCAGCAGTTACTCGCGGGGCTACGAGCAGTACTTC
TRBJ1-1	NA	TRBV5-1	TRBD1	CASSLDPGQGKAFF	TGCGCCAGCAGCTTGGATCCGGGACAGGGAAAAGCTTTCTTT
TRBJ2-2	NA	TRBV9	NA	CASSAKPLGRGGDTGELFF	TGTGCCAGCAGCGCCAAACCCCTGGGCCGCGGGGGCGACACCGGGGAGCTGTTTTTT
TRBJ2-2	NA	TRBV29-1	TRBD1	CSVEDRGQGVTGELFF	TGCAGCGTTGAAGATAGGGGACAGGGGGTGACCGGGGAGCTGTTTTTT
TRBJ1-4	NA	TRBV5-1	NA	CASSSAATNEKLFF	TGCGCCAGCAGCTCAGCGGCAACTAATGAAAAACTGTTTTTT
TRBJ1-6	NA	TRBV19	TRBD1	CASSISPGQGSPLHF	TGTGCCAGTAGTATTTCTCCGGGACAGGGATCCCCCCTCCACTTT
TRBJ1-5	NA	TRBV19	NA	CASSKGHEGQPQHF	TGTGCCAGTAGTAAGGGACATGAAGGTCAGCCCCAGCATTTT
TRBJ2-7	once	TRBV7-8	NA	CASSLSPRDEQYF	TGTGCCAGCAGCTTGTCCCCTCGGGACGAGCAGTACTTC
TRBJ2-1	NA	TRBV9	TRBD2	CASAQRGGYNEQFF	TGTGCCAGCGCCCAGCGGGGGGGGTACAATGAGCAGTTCTTC
TRBJ2-7	NA	TRBV7-2	TRBD2	CASRVSGGARVHEQYF	TGTGCCAGCAGGGTTAGCGGGGGGGCCCGGGTCCACGAGCAGTACTTC
TRBJ2-4	NA	TRBV27	NA	CASRTGGAETKNIQYF	TGTGCCAGCAGAACAGGTGGAGCAGAAACCAAAAACATTCAGTACTTC
TRBJ2-3	NA	TRBV7-7	NA	CASSLGRGASTDTQYF	TGTGCTAGCAGCTTAGGGCGGGGAGCTAGCACAGATACGCAGTATTTT
TRBJ2-2	NA	TRBV27	TRBD2	CASSRGTSGGQYTGELFF	TGTGCCAGCAGTCGCGGGACTAGCGGGGGGCAGTACACCGGGGAGCTGTTTTTT
TRBJ2-3	NA	TRBV5-5	NA	CASSLEFGGQDTQYF	TGTGCCAGCAGCTTGGAGTTCGGGGGGCAGGATACGCAGTATTTT
TRBJ2-3	NA	TRBV9	TRBD2	CASSRSGEGDTQYF	TGTGCCAGCAGCAGGAGCGGGGAAGGAGATACGCAGTATTTT
TRBJ1-6	NA	TRBV6-1	NA	CASSQEGGESVSPLHF	TGTGCCAGCAGTCAAGAGGGGGGGGAGAGTGTTTCACCCCTCCACTTT
TRBJ2-4	NA	TRBV5-1	TRBD2	CASSLGGGRENIQYF	TGCGCCAGCTCTCTGGGGGGGGGTCGAGAAAACATTCAGTACTTC
TRBJ2-7	NA	TRBV7-6	NA	CASSARQGTIRTGYEQYF	TGTGCCAGCAGCGCCCGACAGGGGACTATAAGAACCGGCTACGAGCAGTACTTC
TRBJ1-1	NA	TRBV2	NA	CASSPFGGRTEAFF	TGTGCCAGCAGCCCCTTCGGGGGGCGGACTGAAGCTTTCTTT
TRBJ2-2	once	TRBV10-3	TRBD2	CAISVAGPNTGELFF	TGTGCCATCAGTGTAGCGGGTCCGAACACCGGGGAGCTGTTTTTT
TRBJ2-1	NA	TRBV4-2	TRBD2	CASSQDLSGGDNEQFF	TGTGCCAGCAGCCAAGATTTGAGCGGGGGGGACAATGAGCAGTTCTTC
TRBJ2-7	NA	TRBV28	NA	CASSLPRSVGSSYEQYF	TGTGCCAGCAGCCTACCGCGGTCTGTAGGGAGCTCCTACGAGCAGTACTTC
TRBJ1-2	few	TRBV28	TRBD1	CASSTRAGGRYGYTF	TGTGCCAGCAGTACTCGCGCAGGGGGCCGATATGGCTACACCTTC
TRBJ2-3	NA	TRBV9	TRBD2	CASSAGLAADTQYF	TGTGCCAGCAGCGCTGGACTAGCGGCAGATACGCAGTATTTT
TRBJ1-1	few	TRBV6-5	TRBD1	CASSRTGATEAFF	TGTGCCAGCAGCCGGACAGGGGCCACTGAAGCTTTCTTT
TRBJ2-7	NA	TRBV5-5	NA	CASSLGASFDEQYF	TGTGCCAGCAGCTTGGGGGCTAGCTTCGACGAGCAGTACTTC
TRBJ2-3	NA	TRBV4-1	TRBD2	CASSSTSGGTTDTQYF	TGCGCCAGCAGCTCCACTAGCGGAGGAACCACAGATACGCAGTATTTT
TRBJ2-7	NA	TRBV7-9	NA	CASSLVGPYEQYF	TGTGCCAGCAGCTTAGTGGGGCCCTACGAGCAGTACTTC
TRBJ2-2	NA	TRBV18	TRBD1	CASSRDRADGELFF	TGTGCCAGCTCACGAGACAGGGCCGACGGGGAGCTGTTTTTT
TRBJ2-1	NA	TRBV5-1	TRBD2	CASSPAGLAGGTDEQFF	TGCGCCAGCAGCCCGGCCGGACTAGCGGGGGGAACGGATGAGCAGTTCTTC
TRBJ2-5	NA	TRBV5-4	TRBD1	CASSLTGARQETQYF	TGTGCCAGCAGCTTGACAGGGGCTAGGCAAGAGACCCAGTACTTC
TRBJ2-5	NA	TRBV6-6	NA	CASSWKRTALQETQYF	TGTGCCAGCAGTTGGAAAAGGACAGCCCTCCAAGAGACCCAGTACTTC
TRBJ2-2	NA	TRBV7-6	TRBD1	CASSLGAGGTGELFF	TGTGCCAGCAGCTTAGGGGCAGGGGGCACCGGGGAGCTGTTTTTT
TRBJ2-7	NA	TRBV2	TRBD1	CASGGQLYEQYF	TGTGCCAGCGGGGGACAGCTCTACGAGCAGTACTTC
TRBJ2-7	NA	TRBV21-1	NA	CATSHAGTGVYEQYF	TGTGCCACCAGCCACGCCGGGACAGGTGTTTACGAGCAGTACTTC
TRBJ2-1	NA	TRBV9	NA	CASSVAVVGNEQFF	TGTGCCAGCAGCGTAGCGGTAGTCGGGAATGAGCAGTTCTTC
TRBJ1-1	NA	TRBV4-3	TRBD1	CASSQGGTGSEAFF	TGCGCCAGCAGCCAAGGCGGGACAGGGTCCGAAGCTTTCTTT
TRBJ1-2	NA	TRBV6-5	NA	CASSPGYGYTF	TGTGCCAGCAGTCCAGGGTATGGCTACACCTTC
TRBJ2-5	once	TRBV19	NA	CATSYQETQYF	TGTGCCACCTCGTACCAAGAGACCCAGTACTTC
TRBJ2-5	NA	TRBV10-3	NA	CAISEIVQETQYF	TGTGCCATCAGTGAAATTGTACAAGAGACCCAGTACTTC
TRBJ2-4	NA	TRBV4-1	TRBD2	CASSPDSGGARNIQYF	TGCGCCAGCAGCCCGGATAGCGGGGGGGCCAGGAACATTCAGTACTTC